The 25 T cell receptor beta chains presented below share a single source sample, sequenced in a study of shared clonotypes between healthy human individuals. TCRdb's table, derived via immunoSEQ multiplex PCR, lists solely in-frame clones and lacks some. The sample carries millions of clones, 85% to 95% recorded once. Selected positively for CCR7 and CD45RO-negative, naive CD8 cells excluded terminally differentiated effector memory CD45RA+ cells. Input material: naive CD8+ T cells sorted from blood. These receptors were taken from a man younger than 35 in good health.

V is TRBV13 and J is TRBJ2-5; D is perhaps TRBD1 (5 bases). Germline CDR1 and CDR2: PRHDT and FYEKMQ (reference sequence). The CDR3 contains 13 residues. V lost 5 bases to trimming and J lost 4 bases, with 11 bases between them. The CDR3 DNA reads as TGTGCCAGCAGCGCCCCAGGGTCAGAGACCCAGTACTTC. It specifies CASSAPGSETQYF.

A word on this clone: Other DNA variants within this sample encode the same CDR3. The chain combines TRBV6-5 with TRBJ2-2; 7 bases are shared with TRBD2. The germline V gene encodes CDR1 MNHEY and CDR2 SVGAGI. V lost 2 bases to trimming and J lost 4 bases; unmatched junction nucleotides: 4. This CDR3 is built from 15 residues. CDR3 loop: CASSYGPGGTGELFF. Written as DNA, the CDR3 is TGTGCCAGCAGTTACGGCCCGGGGGGCACCGGGGAGCTGTTTTTT.

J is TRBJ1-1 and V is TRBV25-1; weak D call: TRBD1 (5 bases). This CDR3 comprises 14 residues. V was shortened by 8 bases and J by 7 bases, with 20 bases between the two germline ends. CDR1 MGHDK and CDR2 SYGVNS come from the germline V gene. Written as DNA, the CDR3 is TGTGCCAGCCGACCTACGGGGGGGTTCGTTGAAGCTTTCTTT. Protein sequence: CASRPTGGFVEAFF.

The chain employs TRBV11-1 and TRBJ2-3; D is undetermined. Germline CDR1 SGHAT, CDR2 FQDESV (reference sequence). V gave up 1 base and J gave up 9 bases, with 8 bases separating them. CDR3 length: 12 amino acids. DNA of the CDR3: TGTGCCAGCAGCTTAGGCAAGGAGACGCAGTATTTT. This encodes CASSLGKETQYF.

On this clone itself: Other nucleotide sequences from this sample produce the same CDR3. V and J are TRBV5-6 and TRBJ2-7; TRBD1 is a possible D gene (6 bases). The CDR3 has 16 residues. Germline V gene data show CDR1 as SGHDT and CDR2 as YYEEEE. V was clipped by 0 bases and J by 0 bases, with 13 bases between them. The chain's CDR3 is CASSLAGTGNSYEQYF. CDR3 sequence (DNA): TGTGCCAGCAGCTTGGCAGGTACAGGGAACTCCTACGAGCAGTACTTC.

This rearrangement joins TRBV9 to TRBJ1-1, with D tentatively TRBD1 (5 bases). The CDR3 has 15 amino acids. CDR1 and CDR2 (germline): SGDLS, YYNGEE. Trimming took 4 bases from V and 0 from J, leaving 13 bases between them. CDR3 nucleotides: TGTGCCAGCAGCCCCCACGGGGCGGTGAACACTGAAGCTTTCTTT. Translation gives CASSPHGAVNTEAFF.

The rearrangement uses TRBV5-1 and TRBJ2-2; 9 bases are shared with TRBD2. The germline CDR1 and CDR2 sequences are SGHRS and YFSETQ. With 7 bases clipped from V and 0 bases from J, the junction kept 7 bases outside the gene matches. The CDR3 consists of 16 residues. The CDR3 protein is CASGRSGSANTGELFF. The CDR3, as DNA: TGCGCCAGCGGACGTAGCGGGAGTGCGAACACCGGGGAGCTGTTTTTT.

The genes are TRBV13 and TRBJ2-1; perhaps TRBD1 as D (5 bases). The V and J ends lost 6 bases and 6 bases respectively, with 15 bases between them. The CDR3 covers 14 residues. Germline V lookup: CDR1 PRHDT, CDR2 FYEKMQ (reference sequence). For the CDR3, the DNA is TGTGCCAGCAGGGAGTGGGGCTCAACCAATGAGCAGTTCTTC. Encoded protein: CASREWGSTNEQFF.

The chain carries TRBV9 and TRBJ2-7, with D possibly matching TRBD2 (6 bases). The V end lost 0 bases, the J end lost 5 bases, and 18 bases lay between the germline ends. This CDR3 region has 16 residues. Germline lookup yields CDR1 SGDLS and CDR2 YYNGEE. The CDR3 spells CASSVGSGHLRDEQYF. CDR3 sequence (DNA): TGTGCCAGCAGCGTAGGTAGCGGCCACCTCCGAGACGAGCAGTACTTC.

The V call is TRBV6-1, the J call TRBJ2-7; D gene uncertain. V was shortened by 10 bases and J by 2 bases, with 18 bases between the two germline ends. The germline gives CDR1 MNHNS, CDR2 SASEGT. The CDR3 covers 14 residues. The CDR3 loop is CATKQVGRPYEQYF. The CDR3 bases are TGTGCCACTAAGCAAGTGGGCAGACCCTACGAGCAGTACTTC.

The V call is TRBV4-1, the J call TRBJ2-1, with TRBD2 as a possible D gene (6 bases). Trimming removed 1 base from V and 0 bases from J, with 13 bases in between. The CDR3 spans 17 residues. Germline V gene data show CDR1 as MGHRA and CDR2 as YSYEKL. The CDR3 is CASSQAPVGSSYNEQFF. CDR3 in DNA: TGCGCCAGCAGCCAAGCCCCGGTCGGGAGCTCCTACAATGAGCAGTTCTTC.

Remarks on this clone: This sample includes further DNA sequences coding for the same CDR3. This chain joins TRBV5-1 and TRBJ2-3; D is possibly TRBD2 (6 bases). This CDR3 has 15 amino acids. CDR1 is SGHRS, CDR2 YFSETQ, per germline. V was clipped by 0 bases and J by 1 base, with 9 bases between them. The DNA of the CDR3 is TGCGCCAGCAGCTTGGAGGGAGGAGGCACAGATACGCAGTATTTT. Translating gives CASSLEGGGTDTQYF.

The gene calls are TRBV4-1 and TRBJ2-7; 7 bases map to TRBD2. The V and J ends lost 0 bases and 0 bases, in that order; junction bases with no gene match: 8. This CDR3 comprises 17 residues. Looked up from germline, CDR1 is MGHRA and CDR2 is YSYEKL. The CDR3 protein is CASSQEREGLNSYEQYF. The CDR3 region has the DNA TGCGCCAGCAGCCAAGAGAGGGAGGGACTAAACTCCTACGAGCAGTACTTC.

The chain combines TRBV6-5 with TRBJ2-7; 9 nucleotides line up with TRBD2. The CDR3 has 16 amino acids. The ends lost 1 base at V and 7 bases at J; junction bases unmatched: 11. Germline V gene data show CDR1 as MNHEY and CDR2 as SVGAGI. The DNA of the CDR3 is TGTGCCAGCAGTTACTACACTAGCGGGCCCCTAGGGGAGCAGTACTTC. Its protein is CASSYYTSGPLGEQYF.

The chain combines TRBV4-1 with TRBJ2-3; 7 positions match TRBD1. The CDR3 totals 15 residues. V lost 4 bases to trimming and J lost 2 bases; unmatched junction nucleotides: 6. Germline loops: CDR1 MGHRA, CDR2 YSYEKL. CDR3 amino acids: CASSPTGPLTDTQYF. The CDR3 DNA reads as TGCGCCAGCAGCCCGACAGGGCCCCTCACAGATACGCAGTATTTT.

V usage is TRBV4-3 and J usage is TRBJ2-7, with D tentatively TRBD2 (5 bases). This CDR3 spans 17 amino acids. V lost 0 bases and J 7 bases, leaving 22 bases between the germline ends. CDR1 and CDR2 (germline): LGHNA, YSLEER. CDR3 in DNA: TGCGCCAGCAGCCAAGATGGAGTGGGAGCAGAGGCTGGTGAGCAGTACTTC. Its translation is CASSQDGVGAEAGEQYF.

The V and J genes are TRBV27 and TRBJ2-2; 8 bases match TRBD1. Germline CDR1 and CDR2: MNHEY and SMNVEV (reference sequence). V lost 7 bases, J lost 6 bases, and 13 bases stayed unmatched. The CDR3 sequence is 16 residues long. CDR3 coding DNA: TGTGCCAGCACCTTCTCGGCAGGGGGCTGGGCCGGGGAGCTGTTTTTT. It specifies CASTFSAGGWAGELFF.

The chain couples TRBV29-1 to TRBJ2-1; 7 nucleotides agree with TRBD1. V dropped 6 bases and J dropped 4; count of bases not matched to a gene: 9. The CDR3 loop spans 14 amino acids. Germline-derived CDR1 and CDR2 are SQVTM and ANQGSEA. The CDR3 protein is CSVHSDRAYNEQFF. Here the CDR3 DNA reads TGCAGCGTGCACTCTGACAGGGCATACAATGAGCAGTTCTTC.

CDR3 sequence: CAVRGAAYNEQFF. CDR3 DNA: TGTGCCGTCCGCGGGGCAGCTTACAATGAGCAGTTCTTC. The chain carries TRBV27 and TRBJ2-1, with D tentatively TRBD2 (6 bases). Looked up from germline, CDR1 is MNHEY and CDR2 is SMNVEV (reference sequence). There are 13 residues in the CDR3. Trimming took 11 bases from V and 4 from J, leaving 15 bases between them.

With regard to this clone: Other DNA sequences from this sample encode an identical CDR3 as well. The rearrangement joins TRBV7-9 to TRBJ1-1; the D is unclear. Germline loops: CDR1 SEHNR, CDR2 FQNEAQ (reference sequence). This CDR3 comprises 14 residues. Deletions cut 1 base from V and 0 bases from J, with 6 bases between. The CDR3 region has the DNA TGTGCCAGCAGCTTAGACGGGATGAACACTGAAGCTTTCTTT. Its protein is CASSLDGMNTEAFF.

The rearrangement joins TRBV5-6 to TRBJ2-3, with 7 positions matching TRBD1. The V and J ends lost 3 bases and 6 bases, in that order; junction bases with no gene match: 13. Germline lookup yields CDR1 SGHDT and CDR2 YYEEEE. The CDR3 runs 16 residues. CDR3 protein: CASSSTGTGVIDTQYF. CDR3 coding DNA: TGTGCCAGCAGCTCGACAGGCACAGGGGTAATTGATACGCAGTATTTT.

Written as DNA, the CDR3 is TGTGCCATCAGGTCGATGGGCACTGAAGCTTTCTTT. It encodes CAIRSMGTEAFF. This sequence joins TRBV7-2 and TRBJ1-1, with D hard to call. The CDR3 is 12 residues long. V lost 10 bases, J lost 4 bases, and 13 bases lay in between. The germline gives CDR1 SGHTA, CDR2 FQGNSA.

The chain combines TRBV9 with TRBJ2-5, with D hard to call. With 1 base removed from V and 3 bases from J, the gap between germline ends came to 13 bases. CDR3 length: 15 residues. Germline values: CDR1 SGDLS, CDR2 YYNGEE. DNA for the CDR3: TGTGCCAGCAGCGTAATGCCTAGTGGGGAAGAGACCCAGTACTTC. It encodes CASSVMPSGEETQYF.

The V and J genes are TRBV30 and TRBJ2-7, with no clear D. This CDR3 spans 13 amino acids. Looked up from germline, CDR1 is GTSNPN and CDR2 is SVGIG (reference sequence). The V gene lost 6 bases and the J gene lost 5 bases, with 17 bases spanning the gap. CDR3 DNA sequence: TGTGCCTGCGCCTTGTGGCAGCACGACGAGCAGTACTTC. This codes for CACALWQHDEQYF.

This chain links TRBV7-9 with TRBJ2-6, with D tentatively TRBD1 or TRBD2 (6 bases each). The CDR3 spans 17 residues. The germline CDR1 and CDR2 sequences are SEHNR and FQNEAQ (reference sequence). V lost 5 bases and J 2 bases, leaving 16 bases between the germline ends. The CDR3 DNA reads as TGTGCCAGCAGCCCCCCGACAGGCGGGACTGGGGCCAACGTCCTGACTTTC. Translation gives CASSPPTGGTGANVLTF. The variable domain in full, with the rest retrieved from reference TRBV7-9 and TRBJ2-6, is DTGVSQNPRHKITKRGQNVTFRCDPISEHNRLYWYRQTLGQGPEFLTYFQNEAQLEKSRLLSDRFSAERPKGSFSTLEIQRTEQGDSAMYLCASSPPTGGTGANVLTFGAGSRLTVL.